This is a list of T cell receptor beta chains from one sample in a study of CD8 T cells in ankylosing spondylitis. Via MiXCR, TCRdb re-called the 5' RACE reads, giving one row per CDR3 protein. There are roughly 100,000 distinct CDR3 sequences in the sample; approximately 25% occur only once, and around an eighth lies in the top ten. The sample comprised synovial fluid, either unsorted or a sorted T cell fraction (not recorded which). The receptors shown here come from a male donor with ankylosing spondylitis. Both conserved end residues are part of each CDR3. The D gene is left open where the match is weak. Size is omitted from some rows. Given values are once, few, many or a class for expanded clones.

CDR3nt: TGTGCCAGCAGCGAGCGGACAGGGGCCGCCGATACCATATATTTT
CDR3aa: CASSERTGAADTIYF
j_gene: TRBJ1-3
abundance: few
len: 15
v_gene: TRBV6-1
d_gene: TRBD1

CDR3nt: TGTGCCAGCAGTTACTCCAGGGGGCCAGGGGAGACCCAGTACTTC
CDR3aa: CASSYSRGPGETQYF
j_gene: TRBJ2-5
abundance: once
len: 15
v_gene: TRBV6-5
d_gene: TRBD1

CDR3nt: TGTTCCAGCAGCTTTCGGGGAGAAGAGACCCAGTACTTC
CDR3aa: CSSSFRGEETQYF
j_gene: TRBJ2-5
abundance: NA
len: 13
v_gene: TRBV7-9
d_gene: NA

CDR3nt: TGTGCCAGCAGTCTCCAGGGACAGACTGAAGCTTTCTTT
CDR3aa: CASSLQGQTEAFF
j_gene: TRBJ1-1
abundance: once
len: 13
v_gene: TRBV2
d_gene: TRBD1

CDR3nt: TGTGCCAGCAGTCACCGGGTAGCGGGTGGACGGGAGCTGTTTTTT
CDR3aa: CASSHRVAGGRELFF
j_gene: TRBJ2-2
abundance: NA
len: 15
v_gene: TRBV12-3/TRBV12-4
d_gene: TRBD2

CDR3nt: TGTGCCAGCAGCCAGCCCGACAGGGGCAGAAACACCATATATTTT
CDR3aa: CASSQPDRGRNTIYF
j_gene: TRBJ1-3
abundance: few
len: 15
v_gene: TRBV4-2
d_gene: TRBD1

CDR3nt: TGTGCCATCAGAGGGACAATCATCACAGATACGCAGTATTTT
CDR3aa: CAIRGTIITDTQYF
j_gene: TRBJ2-3
abundance: NA
len: 14
v_gene: TRBV10-3
d_gene: NA

CDR3nt: TGTGCCAGCAGCCCCCGGGACTCAAGAGGCGGCACTGAAGCTTTCTTT
CDR3aa: CASSPRDSRGGTEAFF
j_gene: TRBJ1-1
abundance: NA
len: 16
v_gene: TRBV9
d_gene: NA

CDR3nt: TGTGCCAGCAGTTTAACAGGGAGGCGCGAGCAGTACTTC
CDR3aa: CASSLTGRREQYF
j_gene: TRBJ2-7
abundance: NA
len: 13
v_gene: TRBV28
d_gene: NA

CDR3nt: TGTGCCAGCTCAACGGACGGCTACAATGAGCAGTTCTTC
CDR3aa: CASSTDGYNEQFF
j_gene: TRBJ2-1
abundance: NA
len: 13
v_gene: TRBV18
d_gene: NA

CDR3nt: TGTGCCTGGAGTGTAACGGGAGGAGGTTATGAGCAGTTCTTC
CDR3aa: CAWSVTGGGYEQFF
j_gene: TRBJ2-1
abundance: NA
len: 14
v_gene: TRBV30
d_gene: TRBD2

CDR3nt: TGTGCCAGCAGCTGGACAGGGACGGCCTACGAGCAGTACTTC
CDR3aa: CASSWTGTAYEQYF
j_gene: TRBJ2-7
abundance: few
len: 14
v_gene: TRBV11-2
d_gene: TRBD1

CDR3nt: TGTGCCAGCAGCTTGGTTTCGGGGGAGAGGGAGACCCAGTACTTC
CDR3aa: CASSLVSGERETQYF
j_gene: TRBJ2-5
abundance: NA
len: 15
v_gene: TRBV5-5
d_gene: NA

CDR3nt: TGCAGCGTTGAAGAGGGGTACGTCCTGACTTTC
CDR3aa: CSVEEGYVLTF
j_gene: TRBJ2-6
abundance: NA
len: 11
v_gene: TRBV29-1
d_gene: NA

CDR3nt: TGCAGCGTGCTTGACGGCTCCTACGAGCAGTACTTC
CDR3aa: CSVLDGSYEQYF
j_gene: TRBJ2-7
abundance: NA
len: 12
v_gene: TRBV29-1
d_gene: NA

CDR3nt: TGCAGTGCGAAGGGGGGGGGACCCGAAAAACTGTTTTTT
CDR3aa: CSAKGGGPEKLFF
j_gene: TRBJ1-4
abundance: once
len: 13
v_gene: TRBV20-1
d_gene: NA

CDR3nt: TGCAGTGCTAGCCCTGGACAGGGGGCGCGGTACGAGCAGTACTTC
CDR3aa: CSASPGQGARYEQYF
j_gene: TRBJ2-7
abundance: NA
len: 15
v_gene: TRBV20-1
d_gene: TRBD1

CDR3nt: TGCGCCAGCAGCAACGGACTAGCGGGATACAATGAGCAGTTCTTC
CDR3aa: CASSNGLAGYNEQFF
j_gene: TRBJ2-1
abundance: few
len: 15
v_gene: TRBV5-1
d_gene: TRBD2

CDR3nt: TGTGCCAGCAGCGTAGGCTGGAACACCGGGGAGCTGTTTTTT
CDR3aa: CASSVGWNTGELFF
j_gene: TRBJ2-2
abundance: many
len: 14
v_gene: TRBV9
d_gene: NA

CDR3nt: TGTGCGAGAACTCCCTATAATTCACCCCTCCACTTT
CDR3aa: CARTPYNSPLHF
j_gene: TRBJ1-6
abundance: NA
len: 12
v_gene: TRBV27
d_gene: NA

CDR3nt: TGTGCCACCAGTGATAAAAGACAGGGGAGGAATGAGCAGTTCTTC
CDR3aa: CATSDKRQGRNEQFF
j_gene: TRBJ2-1
abundance: NA
len: 15
v_gene: TRBV24-1
d_gene: TRBD1

CDR3nt: TGTGCCAGCAGTCTGGGACAGACTACCTACGAGCAGTACTTC
CDR3aa: CASSLGQTTYEQYF
j_gene: TRBJ2-7
abundance: many
len: 14
v_gene: TRBV12-3/TRBV12-4
d_gene: TRBD1

CDR3nt: TGTGCCAGCAGCCTTGGACTAGCGGGAGGGCACGATACGCAGTATTTT
CDR3aa: CASSLGLAGGHDTQYF
j_gene: TRBJ2-3
abundance: NA
len: 16
v_gene: TRBV6-2/TRBV6-3
d_gene: TRBD2

CDR3nt: TGTGCCAGCAGCGTTACCGGGACTCGCTCCTACAATGAGCAGTTCTTC
CDR3aa: CASSVTGTRSYNEQFF
j_gene: TRBJ2-1
abundance: many
len: 16
v_gene: TRBV12-3/TRBV12-4
d_gene: NA

CDR3nt: TGTGCCACCAGTGATTTGGGCGGCACAGATACGCAGTATTTT
CDR3aa: CATSDLGGTDTQYF
j_gene: TRBJ2-3
abundance: NA
len: 14
v_gene: TRBV24-1
d_gene: NA

CDR3nt: TGTGCCAGCAGCTTTGAAAGGGGTAATTCACCCCTCCACTTT
CDR3aa: CASSFERGNSPLHF
j_gene: TRBJ1-6
abundance: many
len: 14
v_gene: TRBV11-2
d_gene: NA

CDR3nt: TGCGCCAGCAGCTTGGCGACGACCCAGTACTTC
CDR3aa: CASSLATTQYF
j_gene: TRBJ2-5
abundance: NA
len: 11
v_gene: TRBV5-1
d_gene: NA

CDR3nt: TGTGCCAGCAGTTTAGCCGGGACATATTATAGCAATCAGCCCCAGCATTTT
CDR3aa: CASSLAGTYYSNQPQHF
j_gene: TRBJ1-5
abundance: NA
len: 17
v_gene: TRBV28
d_gene: NA

CDR3nt: TGTGCCAGCTCGGCGGGAGGTAGAGGGAATGAGCAGTTCTTC
CDR3aa: CASSAGGRGNEQFF
j_gene: TRBJ2-1
abundance: many
len: 14
v_gene: TRBV6-1
d_gene: TRBD2

CDR3nt: TGTGCCAGCAGCCCGATGGCGGCAACTAATGAAAAACTGTTTTTT
CDR3aa: CASSPMAATNEKLFF
j_gene: TRBJ1-4
abundance: NA
len: 15
v_gene: TRBV7-9
d_gene: NA